This T cell receptor beta chain was captured in a study of blood T cell repertoires in COVID-19 (dated by TCRdb to about 2020). A note on the overall study: Collaborator samples came from the United States, Italy and Spain and covered acute and convalescent phases of COVID-19. The prospective study material was composed of cDNA or gDNA derived from T cells, B-cell-depleted T cells, or PBMCs. Deeply sampled blood TCRbeta repertoires from subjects exposed to, actively infected with, or recovered from COVID-19 were included in the dataset. A freely available public database, intended as a resource for researchers studying the immune response to SARS-CoV-2, is where the repertoires were released. Samples came from the ongoing ImmuneRACE study (first 160 participants) plus 1,254 subjects from 6 global collaborators. A de-identified subject ID, COVID-19 status, age in years and sex were almost always included in the sample metadata. Where available, HLA class I and class II types were obtained from metadata supplied by the sample provider rather than from assay-based typing. Findings and caveats that apply to the study as a whole: The quantity of clinical and demographic metadata differed by source and by participant and was supplied without curation.

About this clone: There is no known antigen for this receptor. No much larger clone is present one base from it, and per-base qualities are unavailable.

The immunoSEQ Assay, a bias-controlled multiplex PCR, was used to amplify TCRbeta CDR3 regions from genomic DNA. The paper's processing steps were these. Nucleated cell counts per sample were estimated from amplification of reference gene primers within the assay. To quantify the absolute abundance of each unique TCRbeta CDR3 rearrangement, sequence reads were collapsed and filtered. For each sample, productive Simpson clonality was calculated as the square root of Simpson's diversity index across productive rearrangements. The source is immuneACCESS, and TCRdb retained only in-frame sequences with V and J called. Part of the clones is not carried over; for the studies checked, unresolved V genes explain less than half of this, and the remainder is unexplained. V, J and clone size derive from that table, while D and trimming were established from the DNA sequence. This sample lists some 120,000 clones; approximately 86% were detected once. The top ten clones comprise 4.5% of the sample.

The CDR3 contains 16 residues, cysteine and phenylalanine counted. Only the CDR3 DNA is retained, 48 bases long and in frame from the first base. From a lookup of the germline V gene, CDR1 and CDR2 are SGHVS and FNYEAQ. V ends up 5 bases short and J 3 bases short, with an unmatched junction base count of 8. Each collaborating institution followed its own protocols to collect whole blood in K2EDTA tubes. Collaborator samples were shipped for TCRbeta analysis as frozen whole blood, isolated PBMCs, or DNA extracted from either sample type. The V and J segments used are TRBV7-6 and TRBJ2-7; TRBD2 fits 12 bases in the junction. Sequenced sample: peripheral blood. The clonotype was recovered from a man aged 40-50 years with acute or convalescent COVID-19. The nucleotides read TGTGCCAGCAGCCCCACTAGCGGGAGGCTATACTACGAGCAGTACTTC. Its translation reads: CASSPTSGRLYYEQYF.